A single sample is the source of the 23 T cell receptor beta chains below, sequenced in a study of shared clonotypes between healthy human individuals. The naive CD8 population came from CD45RO-negative cells selected for CCR7, without terminally differentiated effector memory CD45RA+ cells. Some clones are missing from TCRdb's copy, which holds only in-frame ones; the method was immunoSEQ multiplex PCR. This sample has about 600,000 clones; roughly 96% occur once, and the top ten carry 0.095% to 0.12%. Sequences were obtained from naive CD8+ T cells sorted from blood. These receptor sequences come from a woman aged 25 to 39 in good health.

To note about this clone: The same CDR3 is also encoded by other DNA sequences in this sample. The V and J genes are TRBV7-9 and TRBJ2-2; unclear D gene. Germline CDR1 is SEHNR and CDR2 is FQNEAQ (reference sequence). V was trimmed by 3 bases and J by 6 bases, leaving 5 bases between them. This CDR3 has 12 amino acids. The CDR3 DNA follows: TGTGCCAGCAGCTTTGGGGCCGGGGAGCTGTTTTTT. This codes for CASSFGAGELFF.

Turning to this clone: Other DNA variants within this sample encode the same CDR3. CDR3 nucleotides: TGTGCCAGCAGCCCCCTAGCGGGAGGTTACAATGAGCAGTTCTTC. It encodes CASSPLAGGYNEQFF. J is TRBJ2-1 and V is TRBV27; TRBD2 agrees at 11 bases. The germline gives CDR1 MNHEY, CDR2 SMNVEV (reference sequence). The CDR3 is 15 residues long. With V trimmed by 6 bases and J by 4 bases, 5 bases remained unmatched.

This rearrangement joins TRBV14 to TRBJ1-3, with TRBD1 as a possible D gene (5 bases). V was pared by 4 bases and J by 8 bases, with 9 bases between. The V gene's germline CDR1 is SGHDN and CDR2 FVKESK. This CDR3 is 12 amino acids long. CDR3 nucleotides: TGTGCCAGCAGCCCGGGACTATACACCATATATTTT. Translated, it gives CASSPGLYTIYF.

This chain uses TRBV13 with TRBJ2-7; no clear D. V lost 5 bases and J lost 2, with 10 bases in between. The CDR3 contains 13 residues. The germline gives CDR1 PRHDT, CDR2 FYEKMQ (reference sequence). The CDR3 DNA reads as TGTGCCAGCAGCCCACCTCTAACCTACGAGCAGTACTTC. Protein product: CASSPPLTYEQYF.

The genes are TRBV15 and TRBJ2-1; no definite D call. This CDR3 has 14 residues. V was trimmed by 3 bases and J by 0 bases, leaving 6 bases between them. The V gene's germline CDR1 is LNHNV and CDR2 YYDKDF (reference sequence). The CDR3 nucleotides read TGTGCCACCAGCAGTTCGAGCTCCTACAATGAGCAGTTCTTC. Protein: CATSSSSSYNEQFF.

As to this clone: This sample includes further DNA sequences coding for the same CDR3. The chain recombines TRBV9 with TRBJ1-1; 7 positions agree with TRBD1. The CDR3 has 15 residues. With V trimmed by 0 bases and J by 2 bases, 4 bases remained unmatched. Germline V CDR1 and CDR2: SGDLS, YYNGEE. The CDR3 bases are TGTGCCAGCAGCGTAGTAGCAGGGGGAAACACTGAAGCTTTCTTT. Translated, it gives CASSVVAGGNTEAFF.

On this clone itself: Other nucleotide sequences from this sample produce the same CDR3. The CDR3 spells CASSLDRDSGNTIYF. The CDR3 nucleotides read TGTGCCAGCAGTTTGGACAGAGACTCTGGAAACACCATATATTTT. The V and J genes are TRBV27 and TRBJ1-3, with D possibly TRBD1 on 6 matching bases. Germline V lookup: CDR1 MNHEY, CDR2 SMNVEV (reference sequence). This CDR3 contains 15 residues. V shed 3 bases and J shed 0 bases, with 9 bases lying between them.

The chain links TRBV27 to TRBJ2-1, with TRBD2 as a possible D gene (5 bases). This CDR3 is 14 amino acids long. The V end was cut by 1 base, the J end by 6 bases, with 10 bases between. Germline V lookup: CDR1 MNHEY, CDR2 SMNVEV (reference sequence). CDR3 DNA: TGTGCCAGCAGTTTATTGACTAAAGGCAATGAGCAGTTCTTC. This sequence encodes CASSLLTKGNEQFF.

The chain recombines TRBV28 with TRBJ2-5, with 8 bases matching TRBD1. Germline V gene data show CDR1 as MDHEN and CDR2 as SYDVKM. This CDR3 contains 14 residues. The ends lost 5 bases at V and 1 base at J; junction bases unmatched: 3. CDR3 in amino acids: CASSTDRAQETQYF. CDR3 nucleotides: TGTGCCAGCAGTACGGACAGGGCCCAAGAGACCCAGTACTTC. Variable domain in full (rest from reference TRBV28 and TRBJ2-5): DVKVTQSSRYLVKRTGEKVFLECVQDMDHENMFWYRQDPGLGLRLIYFSYDVKMKEKGDIPEGYSVSREKKERFSLILESASTNQTSMYLCASSTDRAQETQYFGPGTRLLVL.

V is TRBV2 and J is TRBJ2-3; no firm D call. This CDR3 is built from 13 residues. Germline V CDR1 and CDR2: SNHLY, FYNNEI. V lost 5 bases and J lost 1, with 7 bases in between. The CDR3 sequence: CASSPQRTDTQYF. CDR3 DNA: TGTGCCAGCAGTCCCCAGCGCACAGATACGCAGTATTTT. The full variable domain, completed using reference TRBV2 and TRBJ2-3, is EPEVTQTPSHQVTQMGQEVILRCVPISNHLYFYWYRQILGQKVEFLVSFYNNEISEKSEIFDDQFSVERPDGSNFTLKIRSTKLEDSAMYFCASSPQRTDTQYFGPGTRLTVL.

This clone was detected only once. V is TRBV27 and J is TRBJ1-5; TRBD1 might be the D (6 bases). Germline CDR1 reads MNHEY; CDR2 reads SMNVEV (reference sequence). The germline V and J ends were trimmed by 0 bases and 7 bases, with 13 bases remaining between them. This CDR3 has 15 amino acids. This CDR3 reads CASSLSGGGGQPQHF. In nucleotides, the CDR3 is TGTGCCAGCAGTTTATCGGGGGGGGGCGGCCAGCCCCAGCATTTT.

The genes are TRBV18 and TRBJ1-1, with D maybe TRBD1 (5 bases). V was trimmed by 6 bases and J by 8 bases, leaving 13 bases between them. Germline CDR1 and CDR2: KGHSH and LQKENI. CDR3 length equals 12 residues. CDR3 in amino acids: CASSTPGTEAFF. Written as DNA, the CDR3 is TGTGCCAGCTCGACTCCCGGGACCGAAGCTTTCTTT.

The genes are TRBV27 and TRBJ2-2; D call uncertain. The CDR3 is 15 residues long. CDR1 and CDR2 from the germline V gene are MNHEY and SMNVEV (reference sequence). Trimming left V 2 bases short and J 5 bases short, with 12 bases between. CDR3 sequence (DNA): TGTGCCAGCAGTTTACTCCCTAGGTCTACCGGGGAGCTGTTTTTT. Amino acids: CASSLLPRSTGELFF.

This chain uses TRBV7-6 with TRBJ2-2; D possibly corresponds to TRBD2 (5 bases). Trimming pared 2 bases from V and 1 base from J, leaving 11 bases between. The germline CDR1 and CDR2 sequences are SGHVS and FNYEAQ. This CDR3 is built from 16 residues. As DNA, the CDR3 is TGTGCCAGCAGCTTACACAAAGGGAGGAACACCGGGGAGCTGTTTTTT. Encoded protein: CASSLHKGRNTGELFF.

The gene calls are TRBV4-1 and TRBJ2-7; tentative D call: TRBD2 (5 bases). Trimming removed 0 bases at V and 7 bases at J, with 13 bases between. Germline CDR1 MGHRA, CDR2 YSYEKL. This CDR3 has 14 amino acids. CDR3 sequence reads: CASSQDRGTWEQYF. CDR3 sequence (DNA): TGCGCCAGCAGCCAAGATCGGGGTACGTGGGAGCAGTACTTC.

This chain joins TRBV11-2 and TRBJ2-5; D not certain. Germline CDR1 and CDR2: SGHAT and FQNNGV. This CDR3 has 14 amino acids. The ends were cut back, 2 bases at V and 2 bases at J, with 9 bases in the middle. In nucleotides, the CDR3 is TGTGCCAGCAGCTTATGGTTGCTTCAAGAGACCCAGTACTTC. Its protein is CASSLWLLQETQYF.

The chain combines TRBV7-8 with TRBJ1-2; weak D call: TRBD1 (6 bases). The germline gives CDR1 SGHVS, CDR2 FQNEAQ. This CDR3 spans 16 amino acids. The V and J ends lost 3 bases and 2 bases respectively, with 16 bases between them. CDR3 sequence reads: CASSLGRTAGNYGYTF. The CDR3 coding sequence is TGTGCCAGCAGCTTGGGCCGGACAGCAGGCAACTATGGCTACACCTTC.

For this clone: The same CDR3 also results from other DNA sequences found in this sample. The rearrangement joins TRBV5-6 to TRBJ2-1; no firm D call. CDR1 is SGHDT, CDR2 YYEEEE, per germline. CDR3 length equals 13 residues. Trimming stripped 2 bases from V and 4 bases from J, with 7 bases between. The CDR3 protein is CASSLGGYNEQFF. The CDR3 DNA reads as TGTGCCAGCAGCTTAGGCGGTTACAATGAGCAGTTCTTC.

This sequence joins TRBV7-3 and TRBJ2-1; D is possibly TRBD1 (5 bases). The CDR3 runs 15 residues. The ends were cut back, 5 bases at V and 4 bases at J, with 15 bases in the middle. Germline V gene data show CDR1 as SGHTA and CDR2 as FQGTGA. CDR3 nucleotide sequence: TGTGCCAGCAGCGATGCAACAGGACAATACAATGAGCAGTTCTTC. It specifies CASSDATGQYNEQFF.

This chain links TRBV10-2 with TRBJ2-2; a weak D match, TRBD2 (5 bases). This CDR3 is built from 17 residues. Deletions cut 8 bases from V and 1 base from J, with 20 bases between. Per the germline V gene, CDR1 is WSHSY and CDR2 is SAAADI. In DNA form, the CDR3 reads TGCGCCAGCTTTAGAGGGCGGTCTCAAGTGAACACCGGGGAGCTGTTTTTT. Protein: CASFRGRSQVNTGELFF.

The rearrangement joins TRBV28 to TRBJ2-2; the match to TRBD2 covers 13 bases. The germline CDR1 and CDR2 sequences are MDHEN and SYDVKM. This CDR3 is built from 17 residues. The V and J ends lost 7 bases and 4 bases, in that order; junction bases with no gene match: 9. The DNA of the CDR3 is TGTGCCAGCACTCCCGGGACTAGCGGGATGGGCACCGGGGAGCTGTTTTTT. Encoded protein: CASTPGTSGMGTGELFF.

The chain has TRBV9 and TRBJ2-5, with D perhaps given as TRBD1 or TRBD2 (5 bases each). The V gene lost 5 bases and the J gene lost 1 base, with 15 bases spanning the gap. CDR3 length: 15 residues. Germline CDR1 reads SGDLS; CDR2 reads YYNGEE. CDR3 nucleotides: TGTGCCAGCAGTCCACAAGGGACCTCCCAAGAGACCCAGTACTTC. It translates to CASSPQGTSQETQYF. The variable domain in full, with the rest retrieved from reference TRBV9 and TRBJ2-5, is DSGVTQTPKHLITATGQRVTLRCSPRSGDLSVYWYQQSLDQGLQFLIQYYNGEERAKGNILERFSAQQFPDLHSELNLSSLELGDSALYFCASSPQGTSQETQYFGPGTRLLVL.

This chain joins TRBV6-1 and TRBJ1-5, with D uncertain. This CDR3 is 13 amino acids long. Trimming left V 2 bases short and J 3 bases short, with 5 bases between. Germline V lookup: CDR1 MNHNS, CDR2 SASEGT. CDR3 region: CASSEWFNQPQHF. In DNA form, the CDR3 reads TGTGCCAGCAGTGAATGGTTCAATCAGCCCCAGCATTTT.